One and the same sample provided the 10 T cell receptor beta chains below, sequenced in a study of blood T cells in healthy people across ages. Combining a sample-barcoded 5' primer with a J-beta primer mix, a second PCR ran for roughly 6 to 11 cycles. TCRdb processed the 5' RACE reads anew with MiXCR; each CDR3 protein has one entry. The sample carries 980,000 or so distinct CDR3 sequences, about 44% recorded once. Sequenced material: blood. The receptors were sampled from a man under 40 in good health.

This clonotype was found once. The chain employs TRBV7-2 and TRBJ2-5; no definite D call. This CDR3 contains 11 residues. Trimming removed 2 bases at V and 7 bases at J, with 5 bases between. From germline, CDR1 is SGHTA and CDR2 FQGNSA. The DNA for the CDR3 is TGTGCCAGCAGCTTAACGCGGACCCAGTACTTC. This encodes CASSLTRTQYF.

The genes are TRBV20-1 and TRBJ2-1, with D unresolved. Per germline, CDR1 DFQATT and CDR2 SNEGSKA (reference sequence). Between the trimmed V and J ends, which lost 6 bases and 4 bases, there was a span of 16 bases. This CDR3 has 14 amino acids. CDR3 sequence reads: CSAAREYRYNEQFF. CDR3 sequence (DNA): TGCAGTGCCGCCCGAGAATATCGATACAATGAGCAGTTCTTC.

In this sample, this clonotype turned up a few times. The chain combines TRBV5-1 with TRBJ2-3, with 7 positions matching TRBD2. Looked up from germline, CDR1 is SGHRS and CDR2 is YFSETQ. There are 17 residues in the CDR3. V lost 0 bases, J lost 2 bases, and 9 bases stayed unmatched. The CDR3 sequence: CASSLATGTMNTDTQYF. The CDR3, as DNA: TGCGCCAGCAGCTTGGCCACCGGGACTATGAACACAGATACGCAGTATTTT.

The chain combines TRBV5-1 with TRBJ2-5; possible D gene TRBD2, 6 bases. V shed 4 bases and J shed 1 base, with 14 bases lying between them. The CDR3 is 15 residues long. The germline gives CDR1 SGHRS, CDR2 YFSETQ. The CDR3 DNA reads TGCGCCAGCAGCAGAGGGGAGGTCAGCCAAGAGACCCAGTACTTC. Encoded protein: CASSRGEVSQETQYF.

The J gene is TRBJ2-7, the V gene TRBV7-2, with TRBD1 as a possible D gene (6 bases). Germline assignment: CDR1 SGHTA and CDR2 FQGNSA. Trimming took off 4 bases at V and 3 bases at J, with 16 bases between the two ends. This CDR3 has 15 residues. For the CDR3, the DNA is TGTGCCAGCAGCTCAGAAACAGGGACCAACTACGAGCAGTACTTC. Encoded protein: CASSSETGTNYEQYF.

This clonotype came up a few times. The chain has TRBV20-1 and TRBJ2-5; 8 positions agree with TRBD2. The V segment lost 4 bases and the J segment 0 bases; nucleotides outside the gene matches: 7. Germline V gives CDR1 DFQATT, CDR2 SNEGSKA (reference sequence). CDR3 length: 15 amino acids. The CDR3 DNA reads TGCAGTGCTACCCCCCAGCGGGGGTACCAAGAGACCCAGTACTTC. As protein: CSATPQRGYQETQYF.

Comment on this clonotype: At one end, the junction sequence differs from germline, possibly due to a read error. The chain has TRBV7-7 and TRBJ2-7; no clear D gene. Germline-derived CDR1 and CDR2 are SSHAT and FNYEAQ (reference sequence). The CDR3 consists of 17 residues. The CDR3: CASSLAMVEDPSYEQYF. The CDR3 DNA reads as TGTGCTAGCAGCTTAGCAATGGTAGAAGATCCATCATACGAGCAGTACTTC. The full variable domain, in which reference TRBV7-7 and TRBJ2-7 provide the parts outside the CDR3, is GAGVSQSPRYKVTKRGQDVTLRCDPISSHATLYWYQQALGQGPEFLTYFNYEAQPDKSGLPSDRFSAERPEGSISTLTIQRTEQRDSAMYRCASSLAMVEDPSYEQYFGPGTRLTVT.

This chain joins TRBV6-6 and TRBJ1-2, with TRBD1 as a possible D gene (5 bases). Germline CDR1 and CDR2: MNHNY and SVGAGI (reference sequence). The V and J ends lost 0 bases and 6 bases respectively, with 17 bases between them. This CDR3 is built from 16 residues. CDR3 region: CASSYSEAGGVDGYTF. Here the CDR3 DNA reads TGTGCCAGCAGTTACTCTGAGGCCGGGGGGGTTGATGGCTACACCTTC.

The CDR3 region has the DNA TGCGCCAGCAGCTTGGCGGGTAGCGGGGGGGCGCGTGAGCAGTTCTTC. Its protein is CASSLAGSGGAREQFF. J is TRBJ2-1 and V is TRBV5-1, with TRBD2 matching 11 bases. The CDR3 totals 16 residues. The V segment lost 0 bases and the J segment 9 bases; nucleotides outside the gene matches: 8. Per the germline V gene, CDR1 is SGHRS and CDR2 is YFSETQ.

The J gene is TRBJ2-7, the V gene TRBV27; D gene uncertain. Trimming took 3 bases from V and 3 from J, leaving 12 bases between them. The CDR3 is 14 residues long. Germline CDR1 is MNHEY and CDR2 is SMNVEV (reference sequence). CDR3 DNA: TGTGCCAGCAGTTTCCGAGAGTCACGCTACGAGCAGTACTTC. It specifies CASSFRESRYEQYF.